This T cell receptor beta chain was obtained from a study of T cells in localized non-small cell lung cancer (TCRdb year 2020). The study in broad terms: T cell repertoires of 200 to 300 early-stage NSCLC patients were analyzed, with tumors being compared against uninvolved tumor-adjacent lungs. The cohort was made up of approximately 250 treatment-naive NSCLC patients whose localized lung tumors had been resected. The mean age of the NSCLC patients was 50 to 85 years, with 130 or so men and about a hundred women. The research as a whole found: Longer overall survival was associated with higher blood T cell density, whereas shorter survival was associated with higher adjacent-lung clonality. A median of around 50 of the top 100 tumor clones were detected in paired uninvolved adjacent lung, and 28 of these tumor clones were also found among the top 100 clones of the paired uninvolved adjacent lung. Since the design was exploratory, TCR variables were selected using unadjusted p-values with no false-discovery rate correction. Uninvolved tumor-adjacent lung showed the highest T cell clonality, higher than tumor, which suggests more focused antigenic responses in the uninvolved tumor-adjacent lung. Because multi-region tumor sequencing was not performed, intratumor heterogeneity could not be ruled out.

Uninvolved adjacent lung was obtained at least 2 cm from the tumor margin, and the absence of atypia was confirmed by two independent pathologists. At diagnosis, peripheral blood, uninvolved tumor-adjacent lung and tumor were collected and were preserved as a mix of fresh-frozen and FFPE material. Concerning this clone: Its target antigen remains unknown. No clone much larger than this one lies a single base away; base qualities are absent.

TCR beta CDR3 regions were sequenced from DNA using the immunoSEQ Assay. For the original study's pipeline: T cell density was computed as TCR beta template counts normalized to usable DNA estimated by amplifying housekeeping genes. Richness was estimated with the preseqR package, extrapolating to 400,000 templates for PBMC samples and 120,000 templates for tissue samples. Clonality was calculated as one minus Pielou's evenness. To identify tissue-enriched TCRs, differential abundance testing was run on productive amino-acid clonotypes with a minimum total count of 5 and an alpha of 0.1. Repertoire overlap between compartments was quantified with the Jaccard Index and Morisita Overlap Index. GLIPH clustered TCR beta CDR3s with public tetramer-defined viral CDR3s; viral motifs required at least three viral sequences plus V-gene enrichment. TCRdb provides this immuneACCESS table in a form limited to in-frame rearrangements. Some clones are lacking; in checked studies, under half of them reflect an unresolved V gene, and why the rest are absent is not known. V and J calls and clone size are given by that table; D and trimming were obtained from the DNA. This sample holds some 2,000 clones; approximately 26% were observed only once. Of the sample, 14% falls within the top ten clones.

V is reduced by 2 bases and J by 5 bases, leaving a spacing of 12 bases between them. Measured from the cysteine to the phenylalanine, the CDR3 is 14 residues long. The kept DNA is CDR3 alone, 42 bases in frame from the first base. CDR1 MNHGY and CDR2 SAAAGT were looked up in the germline V gene. Sequenced material: normal lung tissue next to the tumor, taken before any cancer treatment. The chain links TRBV6-8 with TRBJ1-1, with the D gene uncertain. This clonotype was obtained from a female donor of 60 years or more with stage I lung adenocarcinoma. The nucleotides are TGTGCCAGCAGTTACGCCGGGATCAGGACTGAAGCTTTCTTT. It specifies CASSYAGIRTEAFF.